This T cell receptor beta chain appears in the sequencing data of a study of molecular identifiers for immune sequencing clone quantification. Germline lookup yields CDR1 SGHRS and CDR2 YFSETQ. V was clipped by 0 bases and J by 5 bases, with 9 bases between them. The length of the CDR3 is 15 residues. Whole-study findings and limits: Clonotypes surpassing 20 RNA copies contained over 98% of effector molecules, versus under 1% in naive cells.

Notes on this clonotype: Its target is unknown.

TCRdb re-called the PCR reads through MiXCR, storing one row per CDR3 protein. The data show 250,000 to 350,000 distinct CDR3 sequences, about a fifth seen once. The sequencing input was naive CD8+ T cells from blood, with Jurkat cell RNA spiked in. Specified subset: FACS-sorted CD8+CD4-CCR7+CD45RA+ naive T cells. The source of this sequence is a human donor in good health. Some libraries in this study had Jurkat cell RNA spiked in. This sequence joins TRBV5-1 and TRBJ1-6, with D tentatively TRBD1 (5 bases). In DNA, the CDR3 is TGCGCCAGCAGCTTGGCCGACAGCGATAATTCACCCCTCCACTTT. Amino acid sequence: CASSLADSDNSPLHF.